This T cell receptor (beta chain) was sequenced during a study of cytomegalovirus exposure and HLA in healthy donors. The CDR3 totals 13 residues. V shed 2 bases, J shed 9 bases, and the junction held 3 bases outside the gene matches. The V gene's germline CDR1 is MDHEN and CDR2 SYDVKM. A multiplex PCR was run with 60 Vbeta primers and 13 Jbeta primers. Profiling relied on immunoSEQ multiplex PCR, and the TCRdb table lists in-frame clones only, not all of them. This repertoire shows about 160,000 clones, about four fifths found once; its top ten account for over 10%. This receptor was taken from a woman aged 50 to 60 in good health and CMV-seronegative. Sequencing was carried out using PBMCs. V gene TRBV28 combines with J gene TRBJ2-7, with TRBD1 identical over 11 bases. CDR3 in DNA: TGTGCCAGCAGTTTAGGGACAGGGGGGCGGCAGTACTTC. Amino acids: CASSLGTGGRQYF.